The clone carrying this T cell receptor (beta chain) was recorded a few times. The antigen is unknown. This CDR3 comprises 17 residues. V dropped 5 bases and J dropped 6; count of bases not matched to a gene: 15. Germline V gene lookup returns CDR1 MGHRA and CDR2 YSYEKL. These data originate in a study of cytomegalovirus exposure and HLA in healthy donors. Findings and limits, study-wide: An analysis was carried out later, and it reportedly showed fewer N-insertions in an Asian-associated ancestry cluster than the approximately 660-donor mean. Generally TCR sequences proved uncommon, though certain public TCRs appeared in numerous donors. Among immune exposure information, only CMV serostatus was available.

Primers: 60 Vbeta forward and 13 Jbeta reverse. Clones were read by immunoSEQ multiplex PCR, and TCRdb kept only the in-frame ones, dropping some. The table shows roughly 100,000 clones, with roughly 15% occurring only once. Sequenced input: PBMCs. This clonotype originated in a female donor in good health and CMV-seronegative. The rearrangement links TRBV4-1 to TRBJ2-5, with 10 positions matching TRBD2. CDR3 nucleotide sequence: TGCGCCAGCAGCGCCAGTGTAAGCGGGGGGGCTTATCAGACCCAGTACTTC. The encoded protein is CASSASVSGGAYQTQYF.